The 13 T cell receptor beta chains presented below share a single source sample, sequenced in a study of cytomegalovirus exposure and HLA in healthy donors. The method was immunoSEQ multiplex PCR; TCRdb's version includes in-frame clones alone and lacks a portion of them. Seen here are over 90,000 clones, about 95% observed once, and the top ten hold almost 0.9%. Sequenced: PBMCs. These receptors were collected from a woman under 30 in good health and CMV-seronegative.

This rearrangement joins TRBV7-6 to TRBJ2-2; TRBD2 aligns across 8 bases. Germline CDR1 and CDR2: SGHVS and FNYEAQ. After removal of 1 base from V and 5 bases from J, the junction contained 9 bases not matched to a gene. This CDR3 region has 17 residues. CDR3 region: CASSLDSSGSGTGELFF. The DNA for the CDR3 is TGTGCCAGCAGCTTAGATTCGAGCGGGAGTGGGACCGGGGAGCTGTTTTTT.

The CDR3 bases are TGTGCCAGCAGTTTCCCCGGCCGAGGAGCTTTCTTT. Amino acids: CASSFPGRGAFF. This rearrangement joins TRBV27 to TRBJ1-1; no reliable D call. Trimming left V 3 bases short and J 10 bases short, with 12 bases between. This CDR3 has 12 amino acids. Per the germline V gene, CDR1 is MNHEY and CDR2 is SMNVEV (reference sequence).

V is TRBV7-2 and J is TRBJ1-1; D remains unclear. Trimming removed 4 bases at V and 0 bases at J, with 6 bases between. This CDR3 contains 13 residues. Germline V gives CDR1 SGHTA, CDR2 FQGNSA. Written as DNA, the CDR3 is TGTGCCAGCAGCTCAGACATGAACACTGAAGCTTTCTTT. This encodes CASSSDMNTEAFF.

In its sample, this clone was seen once. This rearrangement joins TRBV7-2 to TRBJ2-1, with 14 bases lining up with TRBD2. This CDR3 contains 17 residues. J gave up 8 bases and V 1 base, and 7 bases lay outside the gene matches. Germline values: CDR1 SGHTA, CDR2 FQGNSA. CDR3 region: CASSLVVGLAGGDEQFF. DNA for the CDR3: TGTGCCAGCAGCTTAGTCGTTGGACTAGCGGGGGGCGATGAGCAGTTCTTC.

A single count supports this clone. The V gene is TRBV5-1, the J gene TRBJ2-7, with TRBD2 matching 7 bases. V dropped 3 bases and J dropped 0; count of bases not matched to a gene: 9. This CDR3 region has 16 residues. Germline CDR1 is SGHRS and CDR2 is YFSETQ. The CDR3 DNA is TGCGCCAGCAGCTCCGGGGACGGGAGGAGCTCCTACGAGCAGTACTTC. It yields the protein CASSSGDGRSSYEQYF.

The chain carries TRBV4-1 and TRBJ2-7; D is possibly TRBD1 (5 bases). The V gene lost 1 base and the J gene lost 3 bases, with 13 bases spanning the gap. This CDR3 spans 15 amino acids. Germline CDR1 and CDR2: MGHRA and YSYEKL. CDR3 bases: TGCGCCAGCAGCCAAGGTCAGGGCCGATACTACGAGCAGTACTTC. This gives the protein CASSQGQGRYYEQYF.

This clone was seen once. The chain employs TRBV7-9 and TRBJ1-5; D is uncertain. Between the trimmed V and J ends, which lost 4 bases and 1 base, there was a span of 11 bases. Looked up from germline, CDR1 is SEHNR and CDR2 is FQNEAQ (reference sequence). This CDR3 has 15 residues. CDR3 sequence: CASSCPPGSNQPQHF. DNA of the CDR3: TGTGCCAGCAGCTGCCCTCCGGGAAGCAATCAGCCCCAGCATTTT. The whole variable domain, remainder taken from reference TRBV7-9 and TRBJ1-5, is DTGVSQNPRHKITKRGQNVTFRCDPISEHNRLYWYRQTLGQGPEFLTYFQNEAQLEKSRLLSDRFSAERPKGSFSTLEIQRTEQGDSAMYLCASSCPPGSNQPQHFGDGTRLSIL.

This clone was recorded only once. The rearrangement joins TRBV11-2 to TRBJ1-2; possibly TRBD1 for D (6 bases). This CDR3 spans 13 amino acids. V was pared by 3 bases and J by 2 bases, with 7 bases between. The germline V gene encodes CDR1 SGHAT and CDR2 FQNNGV. The DNA for the CDR3 is TGTGCCAGCAGCTTGGACAGAAACTATGGCTACACCTTC. It specifies CASSLDRNYGYTF.

The V and J genes are TRBV6-5 and TRBJ1-2; D gene ambiguous. The germline CDR1 and CDR2 sequences are MNHEY and SVGAGI. The CDR3 is 13 residues long. Between the trimmed V and J ends, which lost 2 bases and 4 bases, there was a span of 8 bases. The CDR3 region is CASSYQAAYGYTF. The CDR3 nucleotides read TGTGCCAGCAGTTACCAGGCAGCCTATGGCTACACCTTC.

This clone has just one count. The V and J genes are TRBV7-2 and TRBJ2-1; 7 bases agree with TRBD1. Germline CDR1 and CDR2: SGHTA and FQGNSA. The V gene end was trimmed by 2 bases and the J gene end by 8 bases; junction bases not matched to a gene: 9. CDR3 length equals 15 residues. The CDR3 sequence: CASSLSQGVVDEQFF. The CDR3 coding sequence is TGTGCCAGCAGCTTAAGCCAGGGGGTTGTCGATGAGCAGTTCTTC.

This clone appeared a single time. The chain combines TRBV11-2 with TRBJ1-5; D not certain. The CDR3 length is 13 residues. V lost 1 base, J lost 4 bases, and 5 bases lay in between. In germline, CDR1 is SGHAT, CDR2 FQNNGV. This CDR3 reads CASSLGVNQPQHF. CDR3 sequence (DNA): TGTGCCAGCAGCTTAGGTGTAAATCAGCCCCAGCATTTT.

The chain is built from TRBV19 and TRBJ2-3; 7 bases are shared with TRBD1. The CDR3 spans 13 residues. V dropped 8 bases and J dropped 2; count of bases not matched to a gene: 4. CDR1 is LNHDA and CDR2 is SQIVND in the germline V gene (reference sequence). The CDR3 sequence is CASSGQHTDTQYF. The CDR3 DNA reads TGTGCCAGTTCGGGACAGCACACAGATACGCAGTATTTT.

The chain joins TRBV6-5 to TRBJ2-3, with 12 bases that match TRBD1. V lost 4 bases to trimming and J lost 2 bases; unmatched junction nucleotides: 4. There are 16 residues in the CDR3. Germline loops: CDR1 MNHEY, CDR2 SVGAGI. The CDR3 here is CASSSGTGGPTDTQYF. Here the CDR3 DNA reads TGTGCCAGCAGTTCGGGGACAGGGGGCCCCACAGATACGCAGTATTTT.